The rows below give T cell receptor beta chains drawn from one sample of a study of cytomegalovirus exposure and HLA in healthy donors. Clones were read by immunoSEQ multiplex PCR, and TCRdb kept only the in-frame ones, dropping some. The data contain around 190,000 clones, less than 80% of them singletons. The sequenced sample was PBMCs. The receptors come from a young woman in good health and CMV-seropositive. Each CDR3 is given with its conserved first and last residue.

>TRBJ2-3|TRBV18
CASSPQDTDTQYF
>TRBJ2-5|TRBV5-1
CASSLGGLAGEETQYF
>TRBJ2-1|TRBV10-3
CGSGGTSAYNEQFF
>TRBJ1-1|TRBV2
CASRATGTGVRGAFF
>TRBJ2-1|TRBV7-8
CASSLIALVNEQFF
>TRBJ1-5|TRBV19
CASTWSLDSNQPQHF
>TRBJ2-1|TRBV19
CASRPAGRYNEQFF
>TRBJ2-1|TRBV9
CASSPRQGNYNEQFF
>TRBJ2-3|TRBV7-2
CASSLNLRDTQYF
>TRBJ2-7|TRBV6-5
CASSLTLQPYEQYF
>TRBJ1-2|TRBV20-1
CSAQRTGGYTF
>TRBJ1-1|TRBV6-1
CASSATGITGNTEAFF
>TRBJ2-2|TRBV7-7
CASSLGTSPNTGELFF
>TRBJ2-7|TRBV5-1
CASSSRPAGSYEQYF
>TRBJ1-2|TRBV5-1
CASSEWTGSNYGYTF
>TRBJ1-2|TRBV18
CASSPRVEFDGYTF
>TRBJ2-3|TRBV6-4
CASSKLAGRTDTQYF
>TRBJ2-1|TRBV7-2
CASSSTGLAGENEQFF
>TRBJ2-1|TRBV4-2
CASSPRGCCNEQFF
>TRBJ2-1|TRBV5-6
CASTSRLTSGRFTYNEQFF
>TRBJ1-4|TRBV4-3
CASSQRQGKVLGEKLFF
>TRBJ1-3|TRBV4-3
CASSQDVTGSGNTIYF
>TRBJ2-2|TRBV28
CASRGPETANTGELFF
>TRBJ1-5|TRBV7-8
CASSIQRDQPQHF
>TRBJ2-7|TRBV5-5
CASSLQDRFYEQYF
>TRBJ2-3|TRBV5-4
CASSLPSRAPDTQYF
>TRBJ1-1|TRBV6-8
CASSTEDSMNTEAFF
>TRBJ1-1|TRBV6-5
CASTSGETEAFF
>TRBJ2-6|TRBV2
CASMRDSGANVLTF
>TRBJ1-6|TRBV5-3
CARSPTGVVNSPLHF
>TRBJ1-6|TRBV4-1
CASSQGRDEPYNSPLHF
>TRBJ1-5|TRBV6-5
CASSRGDQPQHF
>TRBJ1-2|TRBV27
CASSLTGGNYGYTF
>TRBJ2-2|TRBV15
CATSRRRGGSPGELFF
>TRBJ1-5|TRBV6-5
CASSYSGTESDQPQHF
>TRBJ2-7|TRBV7-8
CASSSRAGGYEQYF
>TRBJ2-4|TRBV6-6
CASSYRTGGENIQYF
>TRBJ1-5|TRBV5-4
CASSLRGEGNQPQHF
>TRBJ2-3|TRBV6-5
CASSSPGGFTDTQYF
>TRBJ2-3|TRBV10-3
CAISVGGGTDTQYF
>TRBJ1-1|TRBV27
CASRVTGMNTEAFF
>TRBJ2-6|TRBV2
CASSRDSGMSGANVLTF
>TRBJ2-5|TRBV5-4
CASSFVAGGDKETQYF
>TRBJ1-2|TRBV2
CASSENLGQVASGYTF
>TRBJ1-1|TRBV5-1
CASRERGEGAFF
>TRBJ2-3|TRBV5-1
CASSRTSGGNTDTQYF
>TRBJ2-1|TRBV7-8
CASRKTGGNEQLF